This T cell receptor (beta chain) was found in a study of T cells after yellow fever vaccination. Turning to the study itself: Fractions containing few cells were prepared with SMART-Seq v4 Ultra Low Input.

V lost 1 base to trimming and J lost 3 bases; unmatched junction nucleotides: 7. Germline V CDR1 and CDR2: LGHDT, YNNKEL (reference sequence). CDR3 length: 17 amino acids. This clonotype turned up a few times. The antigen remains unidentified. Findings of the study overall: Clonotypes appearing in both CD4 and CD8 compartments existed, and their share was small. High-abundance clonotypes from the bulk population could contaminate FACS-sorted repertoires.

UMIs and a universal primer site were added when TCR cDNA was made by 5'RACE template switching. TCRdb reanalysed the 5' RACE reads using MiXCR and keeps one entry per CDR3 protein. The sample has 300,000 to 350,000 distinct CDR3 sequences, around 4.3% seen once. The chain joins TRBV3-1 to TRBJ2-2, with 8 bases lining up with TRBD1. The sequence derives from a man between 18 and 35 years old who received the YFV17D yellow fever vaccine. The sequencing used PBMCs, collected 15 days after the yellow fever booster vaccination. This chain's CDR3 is CASSQARTGMDTGELFF. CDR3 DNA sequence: TGTGCCAGCAGCCAAGCCCGGACAGGGATGGACACCGGGGAGCTGTTTTTT.